This TCR beta chain is drawn from a study of cytomegalovirus exposure and HLA in healthy donors. Primers: 60 Vbeta forward and 13 Jbeta reverse. Methods used by the authors: A later analysis tallied about 80 million unique TCR beta chains, about 11 million of them shared. The assay was immunoSEQ multiplex PCR, and TCRdb's table has in-frame clones only and misses some. The V and J calls and clone size come from that table; D and trimming were worked out from the DNA. The top ten clones hold 1% to 1.5% of a sample with roughly 200,000 clones, roughly 10% of them seen once. Germline V gene sequence: CDR1 SGHNT, CDR2 YYREEE (reference sequence). V shed 0 bases and J 3 bases; nucleotides not matched to a gene: 0. The CDR3 runs to 14 residues. This clone was counted only a few times. The antigen is unknown. Different DNA sequences within this sample yield the same CDR3. Study-wide points: The dataset shows that most TCR sequences were rare, while some public TCRs occurred in many donors. It has been reported that TCR beta sequences accurately predicted the HLA-A and HLA-B alleles of most subjects.

This sequence was found in a young woman in good health and CMV-seropositive. Source material: PBMCs. The chain has TRBV5-4 and TRBJ2-3; TRBD1 matches at 8 bases. The chain's CDR3 is CASSLDRGTDTQYF. The CDR3 region has the DNA TGTGCCAGCAGCTTGGACAGGGGGACAGATACGCAGTATTTT.